This T cell receptor beta chain was profiled in a study of cytomegalovirus exposure and HLA in healthy donors. Broader study findings: Three chains tied to CMV proved CMV antigen-specific in vitro. Cytomegalovirus association was listed for about 180 TCR beta chains.

Trimming at V came to 0 bases and at J to 0 bases, leaving 6 bases not matched to a gene. The CDR3 is 19 residues long. Germline CDR1 and CDR2: LNHDA and SQIVND (reference sequence). Among the roughly 110 subjects of the validation cohort, separate from the roughly 650-subject first cohort, were the donors. As to this clone: The antigen is not known.

Assay: immunoSEQ multiplex PCR; the TCRdb copy retains only in-frame clones and omits some. The sample lists more than 65,000 clones; about 92% were seen once. The receptor comes from a man aged 18 to 30 in good health and CMV-seronegative. Sequencing used PBMCs. This chain connects TRBV19 to TRBJ2-6; 9 nucleotides line up with TRBD1. DNA for the CDR3: TGTGCCAGTAGTATAGACGGACAGGGGCTCGCCTCTGGGGCCAACGTCCTGACTTTC. Translating gives CASSIDGQGLASGANVLTF.